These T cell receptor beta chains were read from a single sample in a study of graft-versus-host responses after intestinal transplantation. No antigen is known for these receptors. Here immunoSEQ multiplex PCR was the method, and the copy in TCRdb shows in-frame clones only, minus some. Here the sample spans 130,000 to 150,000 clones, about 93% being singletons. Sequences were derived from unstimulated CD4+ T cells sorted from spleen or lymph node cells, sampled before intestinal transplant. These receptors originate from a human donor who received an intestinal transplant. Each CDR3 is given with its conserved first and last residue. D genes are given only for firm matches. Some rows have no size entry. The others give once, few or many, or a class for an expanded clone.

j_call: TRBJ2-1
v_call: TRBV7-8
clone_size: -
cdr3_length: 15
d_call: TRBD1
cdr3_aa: CASRTPGGAWNEQFF
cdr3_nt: TGTGCCAGCAGAACACCAGGGGGAGCGTGGAATGAGCAGTTCTTC

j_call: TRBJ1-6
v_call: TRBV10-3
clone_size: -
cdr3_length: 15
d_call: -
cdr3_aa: CAISQGRQGGSPLHF
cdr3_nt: TGTGCCATCAGCCAAGGACGGCAGGGAGGGTCACCCCTCCACTTT

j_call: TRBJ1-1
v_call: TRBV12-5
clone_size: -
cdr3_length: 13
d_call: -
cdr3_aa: CASGAGTDTEAFF
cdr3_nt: TGTGCTAGTGGTGCCGGGACGGACACTGAAGCTTTCTTT

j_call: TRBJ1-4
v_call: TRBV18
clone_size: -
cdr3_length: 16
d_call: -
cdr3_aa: CASSRQRPQTNEKLFF
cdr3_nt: TGTGCCAGCTCACGGCAGAGGCCGCAAACTAATGAAAAACTGTTTTTT

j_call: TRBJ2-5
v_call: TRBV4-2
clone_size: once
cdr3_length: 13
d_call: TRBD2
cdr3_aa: CASSPETSGRIYF
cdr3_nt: TGTGCCAGCAGCCCTGAAACTAGCGGGAGAATTTACTTC

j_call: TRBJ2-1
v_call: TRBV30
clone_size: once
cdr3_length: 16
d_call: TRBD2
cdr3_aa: CAWSLILAGRGNEQFF
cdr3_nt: TGTGCCTGGAGTTTGATACTAGCGGGAAGAGGGAATGAGCAGTTCTTC

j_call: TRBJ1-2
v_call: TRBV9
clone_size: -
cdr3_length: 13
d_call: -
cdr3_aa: CASSVMVDYGYTF
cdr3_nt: TGTGCCAGCAGCGTAATGGTGGACTATGGCTACACCTTC

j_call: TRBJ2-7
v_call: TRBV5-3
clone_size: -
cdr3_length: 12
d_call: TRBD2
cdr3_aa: CAIRLAGGEQYF
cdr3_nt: TGTGCCATACGACTAGCGGGTGGGGAGCAGTACTTC

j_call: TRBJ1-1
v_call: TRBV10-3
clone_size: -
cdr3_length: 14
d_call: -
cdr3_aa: CAISFAQANTEAFF
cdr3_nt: TGTGCCATCAGTTTTGCACAGGCGAACACTGAAGCTTTCTTT

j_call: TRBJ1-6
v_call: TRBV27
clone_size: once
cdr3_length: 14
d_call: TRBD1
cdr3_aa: CASSSGQNNSPLHF
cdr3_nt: TGTGCCAGCAGTTCGGGACAGAACAATTCACCCCTCCACTTT

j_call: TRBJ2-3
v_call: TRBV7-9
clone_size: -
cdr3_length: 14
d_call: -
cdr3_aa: CASSLFGDTDTQYF
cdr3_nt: TGTGCCAGCAGCTTATTTGGGGACACAGATACGCAGTATTTT

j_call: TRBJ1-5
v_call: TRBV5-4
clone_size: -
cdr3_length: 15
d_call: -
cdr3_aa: CASSLGGQINQPQHF
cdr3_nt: TGTGCCAGCAGCTTGGGTGGGCAGATCAATCAGCCCCAGCATTTT

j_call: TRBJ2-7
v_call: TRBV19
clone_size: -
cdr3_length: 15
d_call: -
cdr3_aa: CASSMGDRGIYEQYF
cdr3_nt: TGTGCCAGTAGTATGGGGGATAGGGGAATCTACGAGCAGTACTTC

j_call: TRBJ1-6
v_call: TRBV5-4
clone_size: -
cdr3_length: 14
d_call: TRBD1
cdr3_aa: CASSRGQGNSPLHF
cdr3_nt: TGTGCCAGCAGCAGGGGACAGGGGAATTCACCCCTCCACTTT

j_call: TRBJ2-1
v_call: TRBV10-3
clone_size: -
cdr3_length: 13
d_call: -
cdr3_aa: CAIGTNNHNEQFF
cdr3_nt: TGTGCCATCGGGACAAACAATCACAATGAGCAGTTCTTC

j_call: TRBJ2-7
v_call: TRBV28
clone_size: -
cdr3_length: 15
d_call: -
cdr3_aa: CASRRRPGRTYEQYF
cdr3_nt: TGTGCCAGCAGGCGCAGACCGGGACGGACGTACGAGCAGTACTTC

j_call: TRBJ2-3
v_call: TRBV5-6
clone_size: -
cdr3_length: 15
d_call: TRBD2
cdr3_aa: CASIWEGAGEDTQYF
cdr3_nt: TGTGCCAGCATCTGGGAGGGAGCGGGAGAAGATACGCAGTATTTT

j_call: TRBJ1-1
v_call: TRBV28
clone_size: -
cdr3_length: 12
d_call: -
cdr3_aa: CASSLLSTEAFF
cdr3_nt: TGTGCCAGCAGCCTATTGAGTACTGAAGCTTTCTTT

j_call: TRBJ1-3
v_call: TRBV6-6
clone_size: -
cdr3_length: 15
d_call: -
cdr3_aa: CASRLGGGSGNTIYF
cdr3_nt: TGTGCCAGCAGACTGGGGGGAGGGAGCGGAAACACCATATATTTT

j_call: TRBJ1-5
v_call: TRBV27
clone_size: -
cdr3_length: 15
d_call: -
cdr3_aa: CASSFYPGPHQPQHF
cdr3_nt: TGTGCCAGCAGTTTTTACCCTGGTCCCCATCAGCCCCAGCATTTT

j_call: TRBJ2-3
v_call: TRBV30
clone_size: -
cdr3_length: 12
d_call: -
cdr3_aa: CAWSVQEDTQYF
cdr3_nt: TGTGCCTGGAGTGTACAGGAAGATACGCAGTATTTT

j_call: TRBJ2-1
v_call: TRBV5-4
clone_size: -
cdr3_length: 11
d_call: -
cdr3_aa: CASSLGVEQFF
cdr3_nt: TGTGCCAGCAGCTTGGGGGTTGAGCAGTTCTTC

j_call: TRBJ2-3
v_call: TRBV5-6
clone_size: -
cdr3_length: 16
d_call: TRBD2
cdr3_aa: CASSVGLAGYTDTQYF
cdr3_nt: TGTGCCAGCAGCGTCGGACTAGCGGGATACACAGATACGCAGTATTTT

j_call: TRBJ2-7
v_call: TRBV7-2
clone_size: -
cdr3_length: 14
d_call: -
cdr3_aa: CASSLGGGTYEQYF
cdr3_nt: TGTGCCAGCAGCTTAGGCGGGGGCACCTACGAGCAGTACTTC

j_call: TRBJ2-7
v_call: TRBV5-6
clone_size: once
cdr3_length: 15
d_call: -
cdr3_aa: CASSEDPGTSYEQYF
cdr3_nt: TGTGCCAGTAGTGAGGATCCGGGAACGTCCTACGAGCAGTACTTC

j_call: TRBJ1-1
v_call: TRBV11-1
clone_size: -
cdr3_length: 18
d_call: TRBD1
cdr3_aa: CASNLKRTGRAQNTEAFF
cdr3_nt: TGTGCCAGCAACCTCAAACGGACAGGGAGAGCCCAGAACACTGAAGCTTTCTTT

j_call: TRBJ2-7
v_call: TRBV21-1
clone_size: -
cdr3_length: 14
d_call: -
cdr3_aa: CASSTAGTRIRQYF
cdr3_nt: TGTGCCAGCAGCACCGCCGGGACTAGGATAAGGCAGTACTTC

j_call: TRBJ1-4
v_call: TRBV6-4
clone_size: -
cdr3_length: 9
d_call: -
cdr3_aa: CASSYRTLF
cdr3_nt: TGTGCCAGCAGTTATCGGACTCTTTTT

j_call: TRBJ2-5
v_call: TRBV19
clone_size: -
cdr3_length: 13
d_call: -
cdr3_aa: CASSIGRGQRQYF
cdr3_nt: TGTGCCAGTAGTATAGGGCGGGGACAGCGCCAGTACTTC

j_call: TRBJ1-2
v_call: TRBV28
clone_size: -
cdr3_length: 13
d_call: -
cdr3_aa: CASSPNSRYGYTF
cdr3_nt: TGTGCCAGCAGTCCAAACAGCCGCTATGGCTACACCTTC

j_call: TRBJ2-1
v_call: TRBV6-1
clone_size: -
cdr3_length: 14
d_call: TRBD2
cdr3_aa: CASSWAGGNNEQFF
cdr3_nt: TGTGCCAGCAGTTGGGCGGGAGGTAACAATGAGCAGTTCTTC

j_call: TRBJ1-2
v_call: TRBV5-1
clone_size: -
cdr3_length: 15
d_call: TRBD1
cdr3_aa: CASSLEGAPNYGYTF
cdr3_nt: TGCGCCAGCAGCTTGGAGGGGGCGCCTAACTATGGCTACACCTTC

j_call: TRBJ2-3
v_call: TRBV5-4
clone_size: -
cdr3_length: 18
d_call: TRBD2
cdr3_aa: CASSFLAGPRLGTDTQYF
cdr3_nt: TGTGCCAGCAGCTTTCTAGCGGGCCCGCGTCTTGGCACAGATACGCAGTATTTT

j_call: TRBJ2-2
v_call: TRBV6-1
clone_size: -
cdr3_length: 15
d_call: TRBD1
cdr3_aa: CASRDRQGITGELFF
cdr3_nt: TGTGCCAGCAGAGATAGACAGGGCATTACCGGGGAGCTGTTTTTT

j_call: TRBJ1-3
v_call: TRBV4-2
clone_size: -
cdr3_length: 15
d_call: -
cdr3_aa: CASSRVPGSGNTIYF
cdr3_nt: TGTGCCAGCAGCCGGGTCCCTGGGTCCGGAAACACCATATATTTT

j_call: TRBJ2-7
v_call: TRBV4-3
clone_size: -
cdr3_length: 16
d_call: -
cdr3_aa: CASSQGPTGTTYEQYF
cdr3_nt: TGCGCCAGCAGCCAAGGGCCAACCGGGACAACCTACGAGCAGTACTTC

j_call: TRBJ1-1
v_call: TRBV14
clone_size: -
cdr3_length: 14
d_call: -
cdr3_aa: CASSLGGLGTEAFF
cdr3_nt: TGTGCCAGCAGCTTGGGAGGACTTGGAACTGAAGCTTTCTTT

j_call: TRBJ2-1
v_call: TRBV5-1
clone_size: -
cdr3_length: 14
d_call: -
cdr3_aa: CASSLDYSYNEQFF
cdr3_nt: TGCGCCAGCAGCTTAGATTACTCCTACAATGAGCAGTTCTTC

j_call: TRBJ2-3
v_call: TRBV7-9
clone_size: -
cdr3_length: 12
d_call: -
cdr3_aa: CASSTLPDTQYF
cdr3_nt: TGTGCCAGCAGCACACTCCCAGATACGCAGTATTTT

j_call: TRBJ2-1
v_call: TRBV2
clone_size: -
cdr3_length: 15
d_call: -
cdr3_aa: CASSPGMASYNEQFF
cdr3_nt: TGTGCCAGCTCACCTGGAATGGCCTCCTACAATGAGCAGTTCTTC

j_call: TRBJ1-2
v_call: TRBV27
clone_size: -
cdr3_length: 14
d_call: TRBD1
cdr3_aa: CASREVGQGNGYTF
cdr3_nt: TGTGCCAGCAGGGAGGTCGGACAGGGTAACGGCTACACCTTC

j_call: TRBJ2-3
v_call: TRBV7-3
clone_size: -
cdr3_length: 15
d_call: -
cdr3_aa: CTSSFLGLSTDTQYF
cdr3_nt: TGTACCAGCAGCTTCCTAGGACTTAGCACAGATACGCAGTATTTT

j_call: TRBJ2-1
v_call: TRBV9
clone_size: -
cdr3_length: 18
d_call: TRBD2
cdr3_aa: CASSAEGLAGLPGELQFF
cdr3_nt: TGTGCCAGCAGCGCAGAGGGACTAGCGGGACTGCCGGGTGAACTTCAGTTCTTC

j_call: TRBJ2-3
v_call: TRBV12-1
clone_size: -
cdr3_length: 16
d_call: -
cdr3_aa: CASSLRGPRYTDTQYF
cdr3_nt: TGTGCCAGCAGCCTTAGGGGCCCTAGGTATACAGATACGCAGTATTTT

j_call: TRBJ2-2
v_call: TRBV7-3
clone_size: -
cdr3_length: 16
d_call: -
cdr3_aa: CASSRRTASYTGELFF
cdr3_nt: TGTGCCAGCAGCCGCCGGACAGCCTCGTACACCGGGGAGCTGTTTTTT

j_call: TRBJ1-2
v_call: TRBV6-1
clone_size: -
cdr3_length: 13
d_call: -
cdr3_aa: CASSQQGDYGYTF
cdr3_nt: TGTGCCAGCAGCCAACAGGGAGACTATGGCTACACCTTC

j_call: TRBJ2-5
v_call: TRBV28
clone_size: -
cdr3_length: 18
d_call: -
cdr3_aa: CASGLKHPGQGPFGTQYF
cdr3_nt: TGTGCCAGCGGCCTGAAACATCCGGGACAAGGCCCCTTCGGAACCCAGTACTTC

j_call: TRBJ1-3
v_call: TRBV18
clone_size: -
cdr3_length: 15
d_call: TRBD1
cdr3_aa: CASSSTGDSGNTIYF
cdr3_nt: TGTGCCAGCTCGTCCACAGGGGACTCTGGAAACACCATATATTTT

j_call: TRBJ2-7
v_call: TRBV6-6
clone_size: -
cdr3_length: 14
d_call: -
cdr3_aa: CASSPAQSSYEQYF
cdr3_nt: TGTGCCAGCAGCCCCGCGCAAAGCTCCTACGAGCAGTACTTC

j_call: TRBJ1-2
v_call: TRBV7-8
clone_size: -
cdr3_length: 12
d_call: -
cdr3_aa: CASSQGGGGYTF
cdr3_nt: TGTGCCAGCAGCCAAGGGGGGGGTGGCTACACCTTC